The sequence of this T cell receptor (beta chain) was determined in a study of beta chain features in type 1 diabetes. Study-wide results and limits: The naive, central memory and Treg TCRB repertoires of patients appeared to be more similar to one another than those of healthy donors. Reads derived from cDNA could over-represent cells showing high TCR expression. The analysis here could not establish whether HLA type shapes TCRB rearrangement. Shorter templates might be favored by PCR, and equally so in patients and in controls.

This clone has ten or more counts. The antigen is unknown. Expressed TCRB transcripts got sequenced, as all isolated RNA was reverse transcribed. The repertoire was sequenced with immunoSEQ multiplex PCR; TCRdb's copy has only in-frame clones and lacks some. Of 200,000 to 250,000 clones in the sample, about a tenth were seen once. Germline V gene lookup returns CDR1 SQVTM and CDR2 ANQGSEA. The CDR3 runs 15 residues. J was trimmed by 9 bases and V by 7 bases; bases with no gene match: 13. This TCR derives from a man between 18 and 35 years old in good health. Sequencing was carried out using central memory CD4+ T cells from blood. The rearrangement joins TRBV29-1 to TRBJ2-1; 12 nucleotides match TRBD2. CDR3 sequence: CSGVGASGRALEQFF. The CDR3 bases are TGCAGCGGGGTTGGTGCTAGCGGGAGGGCTCTTGAGCAGTTCTTC.